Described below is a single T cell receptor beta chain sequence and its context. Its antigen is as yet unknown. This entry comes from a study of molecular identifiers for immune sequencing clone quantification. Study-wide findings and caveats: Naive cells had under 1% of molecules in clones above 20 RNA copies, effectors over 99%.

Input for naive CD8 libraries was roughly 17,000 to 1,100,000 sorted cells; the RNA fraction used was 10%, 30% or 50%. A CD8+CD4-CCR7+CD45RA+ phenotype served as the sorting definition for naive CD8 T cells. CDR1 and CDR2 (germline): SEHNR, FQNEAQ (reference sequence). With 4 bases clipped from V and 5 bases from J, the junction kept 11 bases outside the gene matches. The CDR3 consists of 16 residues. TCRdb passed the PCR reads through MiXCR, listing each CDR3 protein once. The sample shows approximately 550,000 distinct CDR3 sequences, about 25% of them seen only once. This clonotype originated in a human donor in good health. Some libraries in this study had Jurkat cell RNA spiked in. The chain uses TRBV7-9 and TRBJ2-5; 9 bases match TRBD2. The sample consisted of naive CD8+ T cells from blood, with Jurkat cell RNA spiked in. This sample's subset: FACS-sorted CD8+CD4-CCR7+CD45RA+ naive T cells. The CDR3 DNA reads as TGTGCCAGCAGCTCCACGACTAGCGGCGGCTGGGAGACCCAGTACTTC. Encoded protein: CASSSTTSGGWETQYF.